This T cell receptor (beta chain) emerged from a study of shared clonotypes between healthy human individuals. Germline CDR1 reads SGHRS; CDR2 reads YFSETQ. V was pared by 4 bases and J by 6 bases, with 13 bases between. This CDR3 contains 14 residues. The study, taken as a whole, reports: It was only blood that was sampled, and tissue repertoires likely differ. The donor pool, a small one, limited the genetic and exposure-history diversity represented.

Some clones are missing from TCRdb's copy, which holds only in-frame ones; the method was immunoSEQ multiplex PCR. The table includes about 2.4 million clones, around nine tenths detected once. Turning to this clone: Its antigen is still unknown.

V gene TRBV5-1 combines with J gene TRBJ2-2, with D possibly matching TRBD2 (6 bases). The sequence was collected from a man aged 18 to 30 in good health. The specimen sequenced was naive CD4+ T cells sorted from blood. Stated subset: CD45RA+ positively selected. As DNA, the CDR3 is TGCGCCAGCAGCCCCCGACTAGGCCCCGGGGAGCTGTTTTTT. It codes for CASSPRLGPGELFF.